Presented here are 15 T cell receptor beta chains from one specimen sequenced in a study of CD8 T cells in ankylosing spondylitis. One entry per CDR3 protein results from TCRdb running MiXCR on the 5' RACE reads. The profile shows 150,000 to 200,000 distinct CDR3 sequences, approximately 10% of them singletons. Material for sequencing was blood, either unsorted or a sorted T cell fraction (not recorded which). All receptors come from a male donor with ankylosing spondylitis or in good health (not recorded which).

This clonotype was counted between two and nine times. This sequence joins TRBV11-2 and TRBJ2-1; D is uncertain. V lost 5 bases to trimming and J lost 8 bases, with 7 bases between them. The germline V gene encodes CDR1 SGHAT and CDR2 FQNNGV. CDR3 length equals 11 residues. The CDR3 nucleotides are TGTGCCAGCAGCCTTCCCTATGAGCAGTTCTTC. Protein sequence: CASSLPYEQFF.

This clonotype was counted ten times or more. This chain links TRBV29-1 with TRBJ2-5; tentatively, D is TRBD2 (5 bases). Deletions cut 8 bases from V and 4 bases from J, with 14 bases between. This CDR3 spans 12 amino acids. Germline CDR1 reads SQVTM; CDR2 reads ANQGSEA. The CDR3 bases are TGCAGCTCACTGGGGAGTTCAGAGACCCAGTACTTC. Encoded protein: CSSLGSSETQYF.

This chain joins TRBV29-1 and TRBJ2-4; perhaps TRBD2 as D (6 bases). Germline lookup yields CDR1 SQVTM and CDR2 ANQGSEA. This CDR3 is built from 11 residues. CDR3 sequence reads: CGAASENIQYF. In nucleotides, the CDR3 is TGCGGGGCGGCTAGCGAAAACATTCAGTACTTC.

This sequence joins TRBV27 and TRBJ2-3; 10 bases fit TRBD1. CDR3 length: 14 amino acids. The germline CDR1 and CDR2 sequences are MNHEY and SMNVEV (reference sequence). The ends lost 6 bases at V and 3 bases at J; junction bases unmatched: 3. In nucleotides, the CDR3 is TGTGCCAGCAGGTGGGACAGGGGTACAGATACGCAGTATTTT. Translating gives CASRWDRGTDTQYF.

This clonotype was detected ten times or more. The J gene is TRBJ2-1, the V gene TRBV9; 12 bases match TRBD2. From germline, CDR1 is SGDLS and CDR2 YYNGEE. J was trimmed by 2 bases and V by 4 bases; bases with no gene match: 4. CDR3 length equals 16 residues. CDR3 bases: TGTGCCAGCAGCCGGACTAGCGGGGAGCCCTACAATGAGCAGTTCTTC. Its protein is CASSRTSGEPYNEQFF.

A remark on this clonotype: Germline and junction disagree at one end, which may indicate a read error. The chain links TRBV5-1 to TRBJ2-2; no clear D gene. This CDR3 contains 13 residues. CDR1 is SGHRS, CDR2 YFSETQ, per germline. The CDR3 sequence: CTSSLAEAGELFF. CDR3 nucleotide sequence: TGCACCAGCAGCTTGGCCGAGGCCGGGGAGCTGTTTTTT.

This clonotype was seen at least ten times. The chain employs TRBV7-6 and TRBJ2-1; tentative D call: TRBD2 (6 bases). V was shortened by 0 bases and J by 6 bases, with 12 bases between the two germline ends. Germline V gives CDR1 SGHVS, CDR2 FNYEAQ. This CDR3 spans 15 amino acids. The CDR3 protein is CASSLAEGPTNEQFF. The CDR3 coding sequence is TGTGCCAGCAGCTTAGCGGAGGGACCCACCAATGAGCAGTTCTTC.

This clonotype showed up many times. V gene TRBV7-2 combines with J gene TRBJ2-7; no clear D gene. The germline V and J ends were trimmed by 7 bases and 2 bases, with 18 bases remaining between them. This CDR3 region has 15 residues. Looked up from germline, CDR1 is SGHTA and CDR2 is FQGNSA. CDR3 coding DNA: TGTGCCAGCACCCTAGGCGTGAGTACTGCCTACGAGCAGTACTTC. Amino acids: CASTLGVSTAYEQYF.

The chain employs TRBV5-1 and TRBJ2-7, with D possibly called TRBD1 or TRBD2 (5 bases each). This CDR3 spans 15 amino acids. V was cut by 2 bases and J by 0 bases, with 12 bases left in between. In germline, CDR1 is SGHRS, CDR2 YFSETQ. CDR3 residues: CASSFLQGPSYEQYF. The CDR3 DNA reads TGCGCCAGCAGCTTCCTCCAGGGACCCTCCTACGAGCAGTACTTC.

V and J are TRBV30 and TRBJ1-1; 7 nucleotides agree with TRBD1. CDR1 is GTSNPN and CDR2 is SVGIG in the germline V gene (reference sequence). With V trimmed by 2 bases and J by 2 bases, 5 bases remained unmatched. The CDR3 consists of 14 residues. As DNA, the CDR3 is TGTGCCTGGAGTCCGGGGACAGCTAACACTGAAGCTTTCTTT. It is translated as CAWSPGTANTEAFF.

The CDR3 bases are TGTGCCAGCAGCCCTGGGACTACGCTTGGCCATGAGCAGTTCTTC. This gives the protein CASSPGTTLGHEQFF. The rearrangement joins TRBV5-4 to TRBJ2-1; TRBD2 matches at 7 bases. The CDR3 sequence is 15 residues long. CDR1 and CDR2 (germline): SGHNT, YYREEE (reference sequence). V dropped 4 bases and J dropped 8; count of bases not matched to a gene: 12.

In regard to this clonotype: This may be a read error, as it is one base from a much larger clone. This chain links TRBV20-1 with TRBJ2-1, with 13 positions matching TRBD2. There are 17 residues in the CDR3. J gave up 4 bases and V 1 base, and 7 bases lay outside the gene matches. CDR1 is DFQATT, CDR2 SNEGSKA, per germline (reference sequence). The CDR3 is CSARALLAGGPYNEQFF. CDR3 DNA sequence: TGCAGTGCTAGAGCTCTACTAGCGGGAGGGCCTTACAATGAGCAGTTCTTC.

This clonotype came up many times. The chain has TRBV12-3 or TRBV12-4 and TRBJ2-7, with 10 bases aligning to TRBD1. V lost 5 bases, J lost 5 bases, and 9 bases stayed unmatched. The CDR3 sequence is 15 residues long. Here the CDR3 reads CASSQDRGAYHEQYF. DNA of the CDR3: TGTGCCAGCAGTCAGGACAGGGGGGCTTACCACGAGCAGTACTTC.

This clonotype was recorded at least ten times. The chain carries TRBV5-1 and TRBJ2-2; unclear D gene. The CDR3 runs to 16 residues. The V end was cut by 4 bases, the J end by 1 base, with 14 bases between. Germline assignment: CDR1 SGHRS and CDR2 YFSETQ. In DNA form, the CDR3 reads TGCGCCAGCAGCGGAAGTAGTGGTCTGAACACCGGGGAGCTGTTTTTT. It encodes CASSGSSGLNTGELFF. Looking up the rest from reference TRBV5-1 and TRBJ2-2 gives the full variable domain: KAGVTQTPRYLIKTRGQQVTLSCSPISGHRSVSWYQQTPGQGLQFLFEYFSETQRNKGNFPGRFSGRQFSNSRSEMNVSTLELGDSALYLCASSGSSGLNTGELFFGEGSRLTVL.

This clonotype has at least ten counts. J is TRBJ2-3 and V is TRBV20-1, with 11 positions matching TRBD2. CDR3 length: 16 residues. CDR1 is DFQATT and CDR2 is SNEGSKA in the germline V gene (reference sequence). After removal of 5 bases from V and 1 base from J, the junction contained 8 bases not matched to a gene. This chain's CDR3 is CSASQTSGARTDTQYF. CDR3 sequence (DNA): TGCAGTGCTTCCCAGACTAGCGGGGCCCGCACAGATACGCAGTATTTT.